The clone carrying this T cell receptor (beta chain) was found once. What it binds is unknown. Primers: 60 Vbeta forward and 13 Jbeta reverse. The method was immunoSEQ multiplex PCR; TCRdb's version includes in-frame clones alone and lacks a portion of them. The data hold tens of thousands of clones, with around 85% observed a single time. CDR3 length: 14 residues. Germline CDR1 and CDR2: MNHEY and SVGAGI. V gave up 6 bases and J gave up 3 bases; unmatched junction bases: 4. The data derive from a study of cytomegalovirus exposure and HLA in healthy donors. Notes on the study in general: Researchers had no immune exposure information except CMV serostatus available. A later analysis found TCR association rates differed by HLA locus, highest for DRB1 and lowest for HLA-C. Fewer N-insertions than the 666-donor mean were reportedly shown by an Asian-associated ancestry cluster in a later analysis. Analysis performed later found around 15,000 TCR beta sequences associated with HLA alleles at 0.05 false discovery rate.

This TCR was recovered from a man between 25 and 39 years old in good health and CMV-seronegative. The chain recombines TRBV6-5 with TRBJ1-4; TRBD1 matches 7 bases. Specimen: PBMCs. CDR3 sequence reads: CASRMTGSNEKLFF. The CDR3 coding sequence is TGTGCCAGCAGGATGACAGGGTCTAATGAAAAACTGTTTTTT.